These 24 T cell receptor beta chains were all obtained from the same sample, sequenced in a study of metastatic and nonmetastatic thyroid tumors. All patients reached thyroid surgery having received no treatment beforehand. With MiXCR, TCRdb reprocessed the PCR reads. Among fewer than 40,000 clones listed, around 30% were seen once. The sample consisted of blood. Receptors originate from a female donor with papillary thyroid cancer or a benign thyroid nodule (not recorded which). Some clones in this sample may be carry-over from other donors' samples.

The chain employs TRBV6-2 or TRBV6-3 and TRBJ2-5; the match to TRBD2 covers 7 bases. The CDR3 contains 12 residues. The V and J ends lost 7 bases and 8 bases, in that order; junction bases with no gene match: 7. Germline CDR1 reads MNHEY; CDR2 reads SVGEGT. The CDR3 DNA reads as TGTGCCAGCAAGGCGGGAGATGAAACCCAGTACTTC. It codes for CASKAGDETQYF.

The CDR3 here is CSATTPGDGGDTQYF. The CDR3 DNA is TGCAGTGCTACCACGCCGGGAGACGGGGGAGATACGCAGTATTTT. This sequence joins TRBV20-1 and TRBJ2-3; TRBD2 is a possible D gene (6 bases). Germline assignment: CDR1 DFQATT and CDR2 SNEGSKA (reference sequence). The CDR3 totals 15 residues. V lost 4 bases to trimming and J lost 5 bases, with 19 bases between them.

This clone was seen ten or more times. This chain links TRBV9 with TRBJ2-7; 12 positions match TRBD1. Germline V CDR1 and CDR2: SGDLS, YYNGEE. Germline trimming cut 0 bases from V and 4 bases from J; bases unmatched to any gene: 5. The CDR3 is 16 amino acids. The CDR3 DNA follows: TGTGCCAGCAGCGTAGGTGGGACAGGGGGCCAATACGAGCAGTACTTC. Its protein is CASSVGGTGGQYEQYF.

This clone was recorded at least ten times. The same CDR3 is also encoded by other DNA sequences in this sample. J is TRBJ2-7 and V is TRBV5-4, with 10 bases lining up with TRBD2. This CDR3 is 18 amino acids long. The J segment lost 5 bases and the V segment lost 0 bases, leaving 14 bases of the junction unmatched. Per the germline V gene, CDR1 is SGHNT and CDR2 is YYREEE (reference sequence). The CDR3 nucleotides are TGTGCCAGCAGCTTGGGGTTGTCTAGCGGGAGTGGGGGGCACGAGCAGTACTTC. It codes for CASSLGLSSGSGGHEQYF.

The chain combines TRBV3-1 with TRBJ2-2; D unclear. CDR1 is LGHDT, CDR2 YNNKEL, per germline (reference sequence). This CDR3 has 17 residues. V lost 4 bases, J lost 2 bases, and 17 bases lay in between. The DNA for the CDR3 is TGTGCCAGCAGCCGGCGCTGGTGGCAGAGTAACACCGGGGAGCTGTTTTTT. Its protein product is CASSRRWWQSNTGELFF.

This clone rates as medium-sized. The chain has TRBV6-1 and TRBJ2-7; D not resolved. The germline V gene has CDR1 MNHNS and CDR2 SASEGT. The CDR3 consists of 13 residues. With 5 bases removed from V and 2 bases from J, the gap between germline ends came to 10 bases. DNA for the CDR3: TGTGCCAGCAGTCACGACGAAACCTACGAGCAGTACTTC. Translating gives CASSHDETYEQYF.

This sequence joins TRBV20-1 and TRBJ1-1; D gene unclear. V was trimmed by 6 bases and J by 2 bases, leaving 7 bases between them. The CDR3 is made up of 11 amino acids. The V gene's germline CDR1 is DFQATT and CDR2 SNEGSKA (reference sequence). CDR3 amino acids: CSAPDNTEAFF. The CDR3, as DNA: TGCAGTGCCCCAGATAACACTGAAGCTTTCTTT.

This clone was counted at least ten times. The chain couples TRBV6-1 to TRBJ1-1, with TRBD1 as a possible D gene (5 bases). Germline V gene sequence: CDR1 MNHNS, CDR2 SASEGT. Between the trimmed V and J ends, which lost 9 bases and 4 bases, there was a span of 18 bases. The CDR3 consists of 14 residues. The CDR3 region has the DNA TGTGCCAGTCAGACTTCGGGGGGATCCACTGAAGCTTTCTTT. Residues: CASQTSGGSTEAFF.

This clone was detected ten times or more. The gene calls are TRBV6-5 and TRBJ1-2; 9 bases are a match to TRBD1. Losses at the gene ends were 2 bases for V and 7 bases for J; bases not matched to a gene: 5. The CDR3 spans 14 residues. CDR1 and CDR2 from the germline V gene are MNHEY and SVGAGI. The CDR3 sequence: CASSYGTGRAGYTF. The CDR3 nucleotides are TGTGCCAGCAGTTACGGGACAGGGAGGGCTGGCTACACCTTC.

The chain carries TRBV5-1 and TRBJ2-1; 7 nucleotides align to TRBD2. V trimming: 4 bases; J trimming: 1 base; junction bases outside the gene matches: 8. There are 16 residues in the CDR3. CDR1 and CDR2 (germline): SGHRS, YFSETQ. The CDR3 bases are TGCGCCAGCAGCCGGCCCGGACTAGATTCCTACAATGAGCAGTTCTTC. The encoded protein is CASSRPGLDSYNEQFF.

This clone was seen ten or more times. The chain joins TRBV27 to TRBJ1-1; 11 bases align to TRBD1. The germline CDR1 and CDR2 sequences are MNHEY and SMNVEV (reference sequence). The CDR3 has 21 residues. V shed 5 bases and J 1 base; nucleotides not matched to a gene: 21. The CDR3 is CASSLIPDQAGQGVRNTEAFF. The CDR3 coding sequence is TGTGCCAGCAGTCTAATTCCCGATCAGGCGGGACAGGGGGTTAGGAACACTGAAGCTTTCTTT.

This clone was detected a few times. The chain recombines TRBV6-1 with TRBJ1-2; D is ambiguous. The CDR3 length is 13 residues. The V end was cut by 0 bases, the J end by 4 bases, with 6 bases between. Germline loops: CDR1 MNHNS, CDR2 SASEGT. The CDR3 sequence: CASSEAGSYGYTF. As DNA, the CDR3 is TGTGCCAGCAGTGAAGCAGGCTCCTATGGCTACACCTTC.

This clone is a singleton in its sample. The junction departs from germline at one end; a sequencing error may be responsible. The V call is TRBV7-6, the J call TRBJ2-3; maybe TRBD2 (6 bases). The CDR3 covers 18 residues. Germline-derived CDR1 and CDR2 are SGHVS and FNYEAQ. CDR3 sequence (DNA): TGTGCCAGCAGCCCAACCACTAATGGCGGGATAAGCACACATACGCAGTATTTT. Encoded protein: CASSPTTNGGISTHTQYF.

A few counts support this clone. The J gene is TRBJ2-5, the V gene TRBV19, with D unclear. From germline, CDR1 is LNHDA and CDR2 SQIVND (reference sequence). The CDR3 is 12 amino acids. V was clipped by 4 bases and J by 7 bases, with 10 bases between them. This chain's CDR3 is CASSSPWGTQYF. CDR3 bases: TGTGCCAGTAGTAGTCCTTGGGGGACCCAGTACTTC.

There are many counts of this clone. This CDR3 is CSARSIPPPPDTQYF. The CDR3, as DNA: TGCAGTGCTAGATCGATCCCTCCCCCCCCAGATACGCAGTATTTT. The chain recombines TRBV20-1 with TRBJ2-3; unclear D gene. Trimming removed 2 bases at V and 4 bases at J, with 16 bases between. Germline lookup yields CDR1 DFQATT and CDR2 SNEGSKA (reference sequence). This CDR3 spans 15 amino acids.

This chain joins TRBV2 and TRBJ2-2; the D gene is possibly TRBD1 (6 bases). The CDR3 contains 14 residues. V lost 6 bases to trimming and J lost 5 bases, with 13 bases between them. Germline loops: CDR1 SNHLY, CDR2 FYNNEI. The chain's CDR3 is CASRRQVVTGELFF. CDR3 nucleotides: TGTGCCAGCAGGAGACAGGTTGTTACCGGGGAGCTGTTTTTT. The full variable domain, completed using reference TRBV2 and TRBJ2-2, is EPEVTQTPSHQVTQMGQEVILRCVPISNHLYFYWYRQILGQKVEFLVSFYNNEISEKSEIFDDQFSVERPDGSNFTLKIRSTKLEDSAMYFCASRRQVVTGELFFGEGSRLTVL.

This clone was observed many times. This chain links TRBV9 with TRBJ1-1; the D is unclear. In germline, CDR1 is SGDLS, CDR2 YYNGEE. The CDR3 runs 13 residues. The V gene lost 4 bases and the J gene lost 0 bases, with 7 bases spanning the gap. CDR3 loop: CASSPYMNTEAFF. In DNA form, the CDR3 reads TGTGCCAGCAGCCCTTACATGAACACTGAAGCTTTCTTT.

This clone was seen ten or more times. This rearrangement joins TRBV12-3 or TRBV12-4 to TRBJ2-1, with TRBD1 identical over 10 bases. The CDR3 spans 15 residues. J gave up 5 bases and V 7 bases, and 8 bases lay outside the gene matches. CDR3 sequence reads: CASTESGTGDNEQFF. The CDR3 bases are TGTGCCAGCACCGAATCAGGGACAGGGGACAATGAGCAGTTCTTC.

This clone was counted between two and nine times. The genes are TRBV6-2 or TRBV6-3 and TRBJ1-5, with TRBD1 as a possible D gene (5 bases). The CDR3 sequence is 15 residues long. Trimming pared 4 bases from V and 0 bases from J, leaving 10 bases between. Germline CDR1 MNHEY, CDR2 SVGEGT. The CDR3 DNA reads as TGTGCCAGCAGTTGGGGGACCGATAGCAATCAGCCCCAGCATTTT. This translates into CASSWGTDSNQPQHF.

This clone showed up many times. V and J are TRBV15 and TRBJ2-3; unclear D gene. The germline gives CDR1 LNHNV, CDR2 YYDKDF (reference sequence). CDR3 length: 13 amino acids. Trimming shortened V by 0 bases and J by 6 bases, and 7 bases separated the two germline ends. The CDR3 DNA reads as TGTGCCACCAGCAGAGATCGGGTCGATACGCAGTATTTT. This gives the protein CATSRDRVDTQYF.

With respect to this clone: The junction differs from germline at one of its ends, possibly a read error. DNA for the CDR3: TGTGCCAGGGAGTTACTAGCGGCACACCGAAAGCCCATTGAGCAGTTGTTC. Residues: CARELLAAHRKPIEQLF. The V call is TRBV6-2 or TRBV6-3, the J call TRBJ2-1; 8 positions agree with TRBD2. Germline V CDR1 and CDR2: MNHEY, SVGEGT. The CDR3 covers 17 residues.

This chain links TRBV20-1 with TRBJ2-1; the match to TRBD1 covers 10 bases. The CDR3 covers 18 residues. Germline V CDR1 and CDR2: DFQATT, SNEGSKA (reference sequence). Losses at the gene ends were 5 bases for V and 1 base for J; bases not matched to a gene: 14. CDR3 sequence: CSALVRDRGQGSYNEQFF. CDR3 nucleotides: TGCAGTGCTCTCGTCCGGGACAGGGGCCAGGGGTCCTACAATGAGCAGTTCTTC.

DNA of the CDR3: TGCAGTGCTAATAGCGTCTCCTACGAGCAGTACTTC. Its protein is CSANSVSYEQYF. V and J are TRBV20-1 and TRBJ2-7, with a tentative D call TRBD2 (5 bases). From germline, CDR1 is DFQATT and CDR2 SNEGSKA (reference sequence). V lost 4 bases, J lost 0 bases, and 7 bases lay in between. The CDR3 runs 12 residues.

This clone came up many times. The chain links TRBV28 to TRBJ1-3; TRBD1 agrees at 7 bases. This CDR3 is built from 15 residues. From germline, CDR1 is MDHEN and CDR2 SYDVKM. V shed 7 bases, J shed 0 bases, and the junction held 6 bases outside the gene matches. The CDR3 loop is CASTVDRNSGNTIYF. The CDR3 region has the DNA TGTGCCAGCACCGTGGACAGGAACTCTGGAAACACCATATATTTT.